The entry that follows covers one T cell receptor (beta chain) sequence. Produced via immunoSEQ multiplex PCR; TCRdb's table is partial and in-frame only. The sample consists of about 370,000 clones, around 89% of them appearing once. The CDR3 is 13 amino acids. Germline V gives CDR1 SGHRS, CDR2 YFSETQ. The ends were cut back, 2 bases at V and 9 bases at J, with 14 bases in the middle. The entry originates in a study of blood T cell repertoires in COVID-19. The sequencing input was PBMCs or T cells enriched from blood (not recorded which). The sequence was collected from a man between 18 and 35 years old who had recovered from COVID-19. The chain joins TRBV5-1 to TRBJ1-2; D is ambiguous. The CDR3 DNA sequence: TGCGCCAGCAGCTTCAACGATGGGGAGAGCTACACCTTC. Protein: CASSFNDGESYTF.